This T cell receptor (beta chain) was identified during a study of blood T cell repertoires in COVID-19. On the study more broadly: Acute and convalescent COVID-19 specimens originated in the United States, Italy and Spain. From T cells, B-cell-depleted T cells, or PBMCs came the material, which was cDNA or gDNA.

In the authors' workflow: It was from reference gene primer amplification that nucleated cell counts were estimated. Produced via immunoSEQ multiplex PCR; TCRdb's table is partial and in-frame only. D and trimming come from the DNA, and the V and J calls and clone size come from that table. The data contain about 240,000 clones, approximately 80% of them singletons. Sequenced input: peripheral blood. This sequence was found in a woman between 65 and 79 years old with acute or convalescent COVID-19.

The CDR3 DNA follows: TGCGCCAGCAGCGTGGATTCGGTTAACACCATATATTTT. This codes for CASSVDSVNTIYF. This chain uses TRBV5-1 with TRBJ1-3; unclear D gene. V lost 4 bases and J lost 7, with 12 bases in between. This CDR3 contains 13 residues. Germline CDR1 reads SGHRS; CDR2 reads YFSETQ.